Presented here are 10 T cell receptor beta chains from one specimen sequenced in a study of blood T cell repertoires in COVID-19. Clones were read by immunoSEQ multiplex PCR, and TCRdb kept only the in-frame ones, dropping some. The data contain approximately 170,000 clones, around 80% of them singletons. Sequences were obtained from PBMCs or T cells enriched from blood (not recorded which). These receptors came from a woman in her 70s in a cohort exposed to, infected with or recovered from COVID-19 (not recorded which).

In this sample, this clone turned up once. The chain links TRBV19 to TRBJ1-6, with 9 nucleotides matching TRBD1. J lost 13 bases, V lost 4 bases, and 11 bases had no gene match. CDR3 length: 15 amino acids. Looked up from germline, CDR1 is LNHDA and CDR2 is SQIVND (reference sequence). The CDR3 coding sequence is TGTGCCAGTAGTACAACGCCGGGACAGGGCTCTCCCCTCCACTTT. It specifies CASSTTPGQGSPLHF.

This clone was counted only a few times. The chain carries TRBV19 and TRBJ2-2; 12 nucleotides line up with TRBD2. Germline V CDR1 and CDR2: LNHDA, SQIVND (reference sequence). The length of the CDR3 is 14 residues. V lost 4 bases, J lost 11 bases, and 5 bases stayed unmatched. For the CDR3, the DNA is TGTGCCAGTAGTACGGCTAGCGGGAGGGTTGAGCTGTTTTTT. Its protein product is CASSTASGRVELFF.

The chain links TRBV14 to TRBJ2-3, with D tentatively TRBD1 (5 bases). This CDR3 is built from 15 residues. Trimming took off 4 bases at V and 0 bases at J, with 11 bases between the two ends. Germline V gives CDR1 SGHDN, CDR2 FVKESK. This chain's CDR3 is CASSPQGTSTDTQYF. CDR3 bases: TGTGCCAGCAGCCCCCAGGGAACTAGCACAGATACGCAGTATTTT. The full variable domain, completed using reference TRBV14 and TRBJ2-3, is EAGVTQFPSHSVIEKGQTVTLRCDPISGHDNLYWYRRVMGKEIKFLLHFVKESKQDESGMPNNRFLAERTGGTYSTLKVQPAELEDSGVYFCASSPQGTSTDTQYFGPGTRLTVL.

CDR3 bases: TGTGCCAGCAGCCCTCAGGGGAACAACTCACCCCTCCACTTT. It specifies CASSPQGNNSPLHF. This chain connects TRBV9 to TRBJ1-6; the D gene is possibly TRBD1 (6 bases). This CDR3 spans 14 amino acids. CDR1 is SGDLS, CDR2 YYNGEE, per germline. V shed 4 bases and J shed 10 bases, with 15 bases lying between them.

This chain links TRBV11-3 with TRBJ1-4, with D unresolved. The CDR3 has 15 amino acids. Deletions cut 4 bases from V and 4 bases from J, with 13 bases between. Germline V gene data show CDR1 as SGHNT and CDR2 as YENEEA. CDR3 in amino acids: CASSSTGAYNEKLFF. DNA of the CDR3: TGTGCCAGCAGCTCGACGGGAGCTTATAATGAAAAACTGTTTTTT.

This chain links TRBV9 with TRBJ2-5; 9 nucleotides agree with TRBD2. Germline CDR1 SGDLS, CDR2 YYNGEE. This CDR3 is 15 amino acids long. The trim removed 0 bases at V and 1 base at J, leaving 1 base unmatched. In DNA, the CDR3 is TGTGCCAGCAGCGTAGGACTAGCGGCCCAAGAGACCCAGTACTTC. Its protein is CASSVGLAAQETQYF.

This rearrangement joins TRBV3-1 (or the pseudogene TRBV3-2) to TRBJ2-3, with a tentative D call TRBD2 (6 bases). V was clipped by 0 bases and J by 1 base, with 11 bases between them. CDR1 and CDR2 (germline): LGHDT, YNNKEL (reference sequence). The CDR3 is 16 residues long. CDR3 protein: CASSQDGIAGTDTQYF. CDR3 in DNA: TGTGCCAGCAGCCAAGATGGAATAGCGGGCACAGATACGCAGTATTTT.

This clone was seen only once. The chain couples TRBV11-2 to TRBJ2-5; D remains unclear. The V end lost 5 bases, the J end lost 5 bases, and 9 bases lay between the germline ends. In germline, CDR1 is SGHAT, CDR2 FQNNGV. The CDR3 covers 12 residues. The CDR3 DNA reads as TGTGCCAGCAGCCGTTTCCCGGAGACCCAGTACTTC. This sequence encodes CASSRFPETQYF.

This sequence joins TRBV28 and TRBJ2-1; 9 positions match TRBD1. The CDR3 is 15 residues long. Germline-derived CDR1 and CDR2 are MDHEN and SYDVKM. Trimming cost V 2 bases and J 5 bases; bases outside gene matches: 4. As DNA, the CDR3 is TGTGCCAGCAGTTTACCCGGGACAGGGAACAATGAGCAGTTCTTC. Translation gives CASSLPGTGNNEQFF. Drawing the rest from reference TRBV28 and TRBJ2-1, the complete variable domain is DVKVTQSSRYLVKRTGEKVFLECVQDMDHENMFWYRQDPGLGLRLIYFSYDVKMKEKGDIPEGYSVSREKKERFSLILESASTNQTSMYLCASSLPGTGNNEQFFGPGTRLTVL.

J is TRBJ2-4 and V is TRBV18; a weak D match, TRBD2 (6 bases). Germline V gene sequence: CDR1 KGHSH, CDR2 LQKENI. Trimming shortened V by 5 bases and J by 6 bases, and 14 bases separated the two germline ends. The CDR3 is 14 amino acids. The CDR3 reads CASSSGLPRNIQYF. Written as DNA, the CDR3 is TGTGCCAGCTCATCGGGACTCCCGAGAAACATTCAGTACTTC.